Presented here are 31 T cell receptor beta chains from one specimen sequenced in a study of OX40 agonist ivuxolimab in advanced cancers. TCRdb's copy holds only in-frame clones and misses some; the assay was immunoSEQ multiplex PCR. The table has roughly 89,000 clones, more than 75% seen once. The sequencing used CD4+ or CD8+ T cells sorted from blood, collected in a trial of the OX40 agonist ivuxolimab. These TCRs come from an adult with an advanced solid tumor such as melanoma, head and neck, liver or kidney cancer.

The rearrangement links TRBV27 to TRBJ2-7, with TRBD1 identical over 8 bases. Germline CDR1 and CDR2: MNHEY and SMNVEV (reference sequence). The CDR3 contains 14 residues. V trimming: 6 bases; J trimming: 5 bases; junction bases outside the gene matches: 9. CDR3 in amino acids: CASSAGGAENEQYF. Written as DNA, the CDR3 is TGTGCCAGCAGCGCAGGGGGCGCGGAGAACGAGCAGTACTTC.

The V and J genes are TRBV5-1 and TRBJ2-3; D possibly uses TRBD1 or TRBD2 (5 bases each). Germline V lookup: CDR1 SGHRS, CDR2 YFSETQ. V lost 4 bases and J 4 bases, leaving 16 bases between the germline ends. This CDR3 is built from 15 residues. As DNA, the CDR3 is TGCGCCAGCAGCCGATGGGGGAGTGATTCAGATACGCAGTATTTT. This codes for CASSRWGSDSDTQYF.

The J gene is TRBJ1-5, the V gene TRBV6-1; D remains unclear. Looked up from germline, CDR1 is MNHNS and CDR2 is SASEGT. The CDR3 loop spans 15 amino acids. V was shortened by 6 bases and J by 0 bases, with 12 bases between the two germline ends. The CDR3 is CASRRESYSNQPQHF. The CDR3 DNA follows: TGTGCCAGCAGGAGGGAGAGCTATAGCAATCAGCCCCAGCATTTT.

The chain uses TRBV18 and TRBJ1-2, with TRBD1 identical over 7 bases. Germline assignment: CDR1 KGHSH and CDR2 LQKENI. The CDR3 runs 14 residues. V dropped 3 bases and J dropped 2; count of bases not matched to a gene: 3. The CDR3 reads CASSPGTDNYGYTF. CDR3 in DNA: TGTGCCAGCTCACCGGGGACAGACAACTATGGCTACACCTTC. The full variable domain, with the rest looked up from reference TRBV18 and TRBJ1-2, is NAGVMQNPRHLVRRRGQEARLRCSPMKGHSHVYWYRQLPEEGLKFMVYLQKENIIDESGMPKERFSAEFPKEGPSILRIQQVVRGDSAAYFCASSPGTDNYGYTFGSGTRLTVV.

This clone came up once. V and J are TRBV7-9 and TRBJ1-2; D gene uncertain. The V end was cut by 0 bases, the J end by 5 bases, with 7 bases between. This CDR3 has 13 amino acids. Germline V lookup: CDR1 SEHNR, CDR2 FQNEAQ (reference sequence). The DNA for the CDR3 is TGTGCCAGCAGCTTAGCAGGGCGGTATGGCTACACCTTC. Translating it yields CASSLAGRYGYTF.

The chain joins TRBV28 to TRBJ1-4, with 11 nucleotides matching TRBD1. The CDR3 has 15 residues. The V and J ends lost 2 bases and 7 bases, in that order; junction bases with no gene match: 3. CDR1 is MDHEN, CDR2 SYDVKM, per germline. CDR3 coding DNA: TGTGCCAGCAGTTTACTGGGACAGGGGGGTGAAAAACTGTTTTTT. Its translation: CASSLLGQGGEKLFF.

This clone was counted a single time. Mismatch with germline at one junction end may stem from a read error. The chain employs TRBV30 and TRBJ2-4, with unresolved D. Per germline, CDR1 GTSNPN and CDR2 SVGIG (reference sequence). The length of the CDR3 is 12 residues. The chain's CDR3 is CAWSHSGVPVLF. In DNA form, the CDR3 reads TGTGCCTGGAGTCATAGTGGGGTCCCGGTCCTCTTC. The entire variable domain, with the rest obtained from reference TRBV30 and TRBJ2-4, is as follows: SQTIHQWPATLVQPVGSPLSLECTVEGTSNPNLYWYRQAAGRGLQLLFYSVGIGQISSEVPQNLSASRPQDRQFILSSKKLLLSDSGFYLCAWSHSGVPVLFGAGTRLSVL.

The V gene is TRBV28, the J gene TRBJ2-7; the D gene is possibly TRBD2 (6 bases). Trimming took off 4 bases at V and 3 bases at J, with 10 bases between the two ends. There are 13 residues in the CDR3. Looked up from germline, CDR1 is MDHEN and CDR2 is SYDVKM. The CDR3 region has the DNA TGTGCCAGCAGTTCCACGGACTACTACGAGCAGTACTTC. It encodes CASSSTDYYEQYF.

V gene TRBV7-2 combines with J gene TRBJ2-1; D is possibly TRBD2 (5 bases). Germline values: CDR1 SGHTA, CDR2 FQGNSA. The CDR3 runs to 13 residues. Trimming took 4 bases from V and 9 from J, leaving 13 bases between them. The CDR3 here is CASSSRGGGEQFF. CDR3 DNA: TGTGCCAGCAGCTCCCGGGGTGGCGGTGAGCAGTTCTTC.

This rearrangement joins TRBV27 to TRBJ2-7, with D perhaps TRBD1 (7 bases). V lost 6 bases to trimming and J lost 6 bases, with 15 bases between them. In germline, CDR1 is MNHEY, CDR2 SMNVEV (reference sequence). The CDR3 spans 13 residues. CDR3 bases: TGTGCCAGCAGCCAATTCCAGGGGGGCGAGCAGTACTTC. This sequence encodes CASSQFQGGEQYF.

CDR3 protein: CASSGWGDRYNEQFF. The CDR3 nucleotides are TGCGCCAGCAGCGGCTGGGGGGACCGGTACAATGAGCAGTTCTTC. The chain is built from TRBV5-1 and TRBJ2-1; possible D gene TRBD2, 6 bases. Germline assignment: CDR1 SGHRS and CDR2 YFSETQ. CDR3 size: 15 residues. Trimming removed 4 bases at V and 4 bases at J, with 15 bases between.

The J gene is TRBJ2-7, the V gene TRBV5-1, with 9 bases matching TRBD2. CDR1 and CDR2 from the germline V gene are SGHRS and YFSETQ. The J segment lost 4 bases and the V segment lost 2 bases, leaving 7 bases of the junction unmatched. The CDR3 contains 15 residues. CDR3 sequence reads: CASSFIAGAGYEQYF. DNA for the CDR3: TGCGCCAGCAGCTTCATAGCGGGAGCGGGTTACGAGCAGTACTTC.

This chain uses TRBV7-3 with TRBJ1-1; D gene unclear. There are 14 residues in the CDR3. With 5 bases removed from V and 2 bases from J, the gap between germline ends came to 12 bases. Germline V gene data show CDR1 as SGHTA and CDR2 as FQGTGA. CDR3 DNA: TGTGCCAGCAGCCCCCAGGTAGTCAACACTGAAGCTTTCTTT. Protein product: CASSPQVVNTEAFF.

The genes are TRBV6-1 and TRBJ1-5, with a possible D match to TRBD1 (5 bases). The CDR3 consists of 13 residues. Germline CDR1 MNHNS, CDR2 SASEGT. V lost 8 bases and J 7 bases, leaving 15 bases between the germline ends. CDR3 residues: CASGRTDRQPQHF. The CDR3 DNA is TGTGCCAGCGGACGTACCGACAGACAGCCCCAGCATTTT.

The V and J genes are TRBV9 and TRBJ2-4; the match to TRBD2 covers 12 bases. This CDR3 spans 17 amino acids. Germline CDR1 SGDLS, CDR2 YYNGEE. Trimming cost V 3 bases and J 3 bases; bases outside gene matches: 7. The DNA of the CDR3 is TGTGCCAGCAGCGCGTCCCTAGCGGGAGGGGGCAAAAACATTCAGTACTTC. Its translation: CASSASLAGGGKNIQYF.

The chain combines TRBV29-1 with TRBJ2-5; D may correspond to TRBD1 or TRBD2 (5 bases each). The CDR3 spans 14 residues. V lost 0 bases to trimming and J lost 5 bases, with 13 bases between them. Germline lookup yields CDR1 SQVTM and CDR2 ANQGSEA. CDR3 coding DNA: TGCAGCGTTGAAGATAGGGGACCTGGGGAGACCCAGTACTTC. Encoded protein: CSVEDRGPGETQYF.

The chain recombines TRBV27 with TRBJ2-1, with 9 bases identical to TRBD1. Germline V gives CDR1 MNHEY, CDR2 SMNVEV (reference sequence). The CDR3 spans 15 residues. Unmatched junction bases numbered 8, after V lost 4 bases and J lost 7 bases. The DNA for the CDR3 is TGTGCCAGCAGTTCTCCGGGACAGGGCCGTAATGAGCAGTTCTTC. This encodes CASSSPGQGRNEQFF.

This chain connects TRBV7-2 to TRBJ2-5, with D maybe TRBD1 (5 bases). Trimming left V 1 base short and J 5 bases short, with 17 bases between. CDR1 and CDR2 from the germline V gene are SGHTA and FQGNSA. The CDR3 is made up of 16 amino acids. The CDR3: CASSLEFGAVGETQYF. CDR3 bases: TGTGCCAGCAGCTTAGAGTTTGGGGCGGTGGGCGAGACCCAGTACTTC.

This sequence joins TRBV11-2 and TRBJ2-5; D is uncertain. Germline CDR1 SGHAT, CDR2 FQNNGV. The CDR3 sequence is 12 residues long. Trimming took 3 bases from V and 10 from J, leaving 12 bases between them. The CDR3 DNA follows: TGTGCCAGCAGCTTCCCTCTTCGAGACCAGTACTTC. This encodes CASSFPLRDQYF. The full variable domain, in which reference TRBV11-2 and TRBJ2-5 provide the parts outside the CDR3, is EAGVAQSPRYKIIEKRQSVAFWCNPISGHATLYWYQQILGQGPKLLIQFQNNGVVDDSQLPKDRFSAERLKGVDSTLKIQPAKLEDSAVYLCASSFPLRDQYFGPGTRLLVL.

The chain employs TRBV28 and TRBJ2-1; D unresolved. The V end was cut by 2 bases, the J end by 0 bases, with 11 bases between. CDR1 MDHEN and CDR2 SYDVKM come from the germline V gene. The CDR3 sequence is 16 residues long. This chain's CDR3 is CASSLARTGSYNEQFF. CDR3 DNA sequence: TGTGCCAGCAGTTTAGCCCGGACGGGCTCCTACAATGAGCAGTTCTTC.

This clone was seen only once. DNA of the CDR3: TGTGCCAGCAGCCAAGATGAGCGAGAGACCCAGTACTTC. Amino acids: CASSQDERETQYF. The chain uses TRBV4-2 and TRBJ2-5, with D unclear. Trimming cost V 0 bases and J 4 bases, with 6 bases left between them. Germline V gene sequence: CDR1 LGHNA, CDR2 YNFKEQ. The CDR3 totals 13 residues.

In its sample, this clone was seen once. The genes are TRBV5-6 and TRBJ2-1; a possible D gene is TRBD2 (7 bases). This CDR3 contains 14 residues. CDR1 is SGHDT and CDR2 is YYEEEE in the germline V gene. V dropped 4 bases and J dropped 7 bases, with 15 bases sitting between them. CDR3 DNA: TGTGCCAGCAGCCCAATAGGGGGGGAGAATGAGCAGTTCTTC. Protein: CASSPIGGENEQFF.

The V call is TRBV7-8, the J call TRBJ1-6; TRBD1 matches 8 bases. Looked up from germline, CDR1 is SGHVS and CDR2 is FQNEAQ. The CDR3 sequence is 18 residues long. V gave up 1 base and J gave up 9 bases; unmatched junction bases: 14. As DNA, the CDR3 is TGTGCCAGCAGCTTAGATCCCAGCCCTGGACAGGGTAGTTCACCCCTCCACTTT. As protein: CASSLDPSPGQGSSPLHF.

The V call is TRBV7-2, the J call TRBJ2-7; TRBD2 might be the D (5 bases). This CDR3 is built from 13 residues. Germline V gives CDR1 SGHTA, CDR2 FQGNSA. Trimming pared 5 bases from V and 3 bases from J, leaving 11 bases between. The CDR3 coding sequence is TGTGCCAGCAGCCGGACTGTGCTCTACGAGCAGTACTTC. It codes for CASSRTVLYEQYF.

The chain links TRBV9 to TRBJ1-2; D is ambiguous. Germline assignment: CDR1 SGDLS and CDR2 YYNGEE. With 1 base removed from V and 7 bases from J, the gap between germline ends came to 11 bases. The CDR3 loop spans 13 amino acids. CDR3 sequence: CASSVYAGIGYTF. CDR3 DNA: TGTGCCAGCAGCGTATACGCTGGGATTGGCTACACCTTC. The full variable domain, its missing parts supplied by reference TRBV9 and TRBJ1-2, is DSGVTQTPKHLITATGQRVTLRCSPRSGDLSVYWYQQSLDQGLQFLIQYYNGEERAKGNILERFSAQQFPDLHSELNLSSLELGDSALYFCASSVYAGIGYTFGSGTRLTVV.

This clone was detected once. The chain combines TRBV7-3 with TRBJ2-2, with D hard to call. CDR3 length equals 15 residues. V lost 2 bases and J 1 base, leaving 8 bases between the germline ends. Germline V CDR1 and CDR2: SGHTA, FQGTGA. The CDR3, as DNA: TGTGCCAGCAGCTTAGAAAGGCGGAACACCGGGGAGCTGTTTTTT. This gives the protein CASSLERRNTGELFF.

The chain carries TRBV27 and TRBJ2-1, with 8 positions matching TRBD2. V shed 4 bases, J shed 8 bases, and the junction held 7 bases outside the gene matches. The CDR3 consists of 14 residues. CDR1 is MNHEY, CDR2 SMNVEV, per germline (reference sequence). As DNA, the CDR3 is TGTGCCAGCAGTTCCCCGGGGGGGGGACATGAGCAGTTCTTC. Its protein product is CASSSPGGGHEQFF.

This clone appeared a few times. The chain recombines TRBV20-1 with TRBJ1-2, with D possibly matching TRBD1 (6 bases). Trimming shortened V by 6 bases and J by 9 bases, and 11 bases separated the two germline ends. CDR1 and CDR2 (germline): DFQATT, SNEGSKA (reference sequence). There are 10 residues in the CDR3. The CDR3 reads CSARRDSYTF. CDR3 nucleotides: TGCAGTGCACGGCGGGACAGCTACACCTTC.

The chain combines TRBV2 with TRBJ1-3, with D tentatively TRBD1 (6 bases). Germline V gives CDR1 SNHLY, CDR2 FYNNEI. This CDR3 spans 15 amino acids. Trimming took off 3 bases at V and 1 base at J, with 10 bases between the two ends. In DNA form, the CDR3 reads TGTGCCAGCAGTGAGGGACATACTTCTGGAAACACCATATATTTT. The encoded protein is CASSEGHTSGNTIYF.

This chain joins TRBV9 and TRBJ2-1; 13 bases are a match to TRBD2. Trimming took 0 bases from V and 1 from J; bases not matched to a gene: 4. The germline V gene encodes CDR1 SGDLS and CDR2 YYNGEE. CDR3 size: 18 residues. DNA of the CDR3: TGTGCCAGCAGCGTAGAACTAGCGGGAGGGGTGTCCTACAATGAGCAGTTCTTC. As protein: CASSVELAGGVSYNEQFF.

The J gene is TRBJ1-1, the V gene TRBV7-6, with D unclear. Germline V gives CDR1 SGHVS, CDR2 FNYEAQ. The CDR3 length is 12 residues. The germline V and J ends were trimmed by 5 bases and 8 bases, with 12 bases remaining between them. The CDR3 nucleotides are TGTGCCAGCAGCCCGGGTGGGGAGGAAGCTTTCTTT. Translated, it gives CASSPGGEEAFF.